This TCR beta chain was observed in a study of blood T cells in healthy people across ages. J gave up 10 bases and V 1 base, and 4 bases lay outside the gene matches. Germline assignment: CDR1 SQVTM and CDR2 ANQGSEA. The CDR3 sequence is 12 residues long. Study-wide results and caveats: The long-lived group displayed more naive CD4+ cells, plus higher diversity, than the aged donors did.

With regard to this clonotype: Antigen specificity is unknown.

Primed by a sample-barcoded 5' primer and a J-beta primer mix, a second PCR proceeded for roughly 7 to 11 cycles. TCRdb passed the 5' RACE reads through MiXCR, listing each CDR3 protein once. The sample yields 1.5 million to 2 million distinct CDR3 sequences, about 50% seen once. This TCR came from a woman in her thirties or forties in good health. The V and J genes are TRBV29-1 and TRBJ1-1; 9 bases line up with TRBD1. Sequencing input: blood. CDR3 in amino acids: CSVEGGQGAAFF. DNA for the CDR3: TGCAGCGTTGAAGGGGGACAGGGCGCAGCTTTCTTT.